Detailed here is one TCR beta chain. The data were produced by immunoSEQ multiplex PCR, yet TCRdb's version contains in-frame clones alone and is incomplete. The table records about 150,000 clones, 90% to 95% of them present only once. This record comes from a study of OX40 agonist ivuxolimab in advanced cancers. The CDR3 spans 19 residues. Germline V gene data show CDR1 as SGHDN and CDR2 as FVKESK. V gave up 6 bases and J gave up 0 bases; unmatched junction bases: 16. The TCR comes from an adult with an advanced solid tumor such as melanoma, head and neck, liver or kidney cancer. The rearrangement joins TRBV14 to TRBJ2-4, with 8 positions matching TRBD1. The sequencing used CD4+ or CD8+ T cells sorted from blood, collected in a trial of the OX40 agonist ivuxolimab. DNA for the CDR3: TGTGCCAGCAGTCTAACGAGGGGTGCCAGGGGGCTAGCCAAAAACATTCAGTACTTC. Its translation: CASSLTRGARGLAKNIQYF.